These 18 T cell receptor beta chains were sequenced from one sample in a study of identical twins. TCRdb reprocessed the 5' RACE reads via MiXCR and lists one record per CDR3 protein. The sample records about 490,000 distinct CDR3 sequences, roughly 15% being singletons. These data are also associated with another study on yellow fever vaccine responses in identical twins.

Sequencing input: CD4+ T cells sorted from blood. The receptor set was obtained from a woman under 30 in good health.

This chain uses TRBV5-1 with TRBJ2-7, with TRBD1 identical over 12 bases. Germline trimming cut 7 bases from V and 4 bases from J; bases unmatched to any gene: 9. This CDR3 region has 15 residues. Germline CDR1 is SGHRS and CDR2 is YFSETQ. This chain's CDR3 is CASDSPGQGAYEQYV. In DNA, the CDR3 is TGCGCCAGCGACTCACCGGGACAGGGGGCTTACGAGCAGTACGTC.

This clonotype was detected many times. This chain links TRBV9 with TRBJ2-3, with 10 bases lining up with TRBD2. The V gene end was trimmed by 1 base and the J gene end by 1 base; junction bases not matched to a gene: 3. The CDR3 is made up of 16 amino acids. Germline V gene data show CDR1 as SGDLS and CDR2 as YYNGEE. The CDR3 spells CASSVSLAGGTDTQYF. CDR3 DNA: TGTGCCAGCAGCGTATCCCTAGCGGGAGGCACAGATACGCAGTATTTT. The variable domain in full, completed from reference TRBV9 and TRBJ2-3, reads DSGVTQTPKHLITATGQRVTLRCSPRSGDLSVYWYQQSLDQGLQFLIQYYNGEERAKGNILERFSAQQFPDLHSELNLSSLELGDSALYFCASSVSLAGGTDTQYFGPGTRLTVL.

The gene calls are TRBV15 and TRBJ2-6, with 7 bases lining up with TRBD1. Germline assignment: CDR1 LNHNV and CDR2 YYDKDF (reference sequence). V shed 3 bases and J 2 bases; nucleotides not matched to a gene: 4. The CDR3 has 16 amino acids. The DNA of the CDR3 is TGTGCCACCAGCAGGACTACAGGGGCTGGGGCCAACGTCCTGACTTTC. It yields the protein CATSRTTGAGANVLTF. Filled out from reference TRBV15 and TRBJ2-6, the complete variable domain reads DAMVIQNPRYQVTQFGKPVTLSCSQTLNHNVMYWYQQKSSQAPKLLFHYYDKDFNNEADTPDNFQSRRPNTSFCFLDIRSPGLGDTAMYLCATSRTTGAGANVLTFGAGSRLTVL.

This clonotype appeared many times. The rearrangement joins TRBV12-3 or TRBV12-4 to TRBJ1-1, with D perhaps TRBD1 (6 bases). The V end was cut by 11 bases, the J end by 7 bases, with 14 bases between. The length of the CDR3 is 11 residues. CDR3 DNA sequence: TGTGCCTGCCAACAGGGCATTGAAGCTTTCTTT. As protein: CACQQGIEAFF.

The chain recombines TRBV25-1 with TRBJ2-5; D perhaps matches TRBD1 (6 bases). Deletions cut 6 bases from V and 5 bases from J, with 19 bases between. The CDR3 consists of 15 residues. CDR1 is MGHDK and CDR2 is SYGVNS in the germline V gene. CDR3 sequence (DNA): TGTGCCAGCAGCCTACAAAATGACAGGTCCGAGACCCAGTACTTC. Its translation: CASSLQNDRSETQYF.

This clonotype was counted a few times. The genes are TRBV27 and TRBJ2-3, with 13 bases fitting TRBD2. The CDR3 spans 19 residues. V gave up 6 bases and J gave up 0 bases; unmatched junction bases: 12. Germline lookup yields CDR1 MNHEY and CDR2 SMNVEV (reference sequence). CDR3 amino acids: CASSPITSGRGPSTDTQYF. The CDR3 nucleotides read TGTGCCAGCAGCCCGATAACTAGCGGGAGGGGTCCTAGCACAGATACGCAGTATTTT.

The gene calls are TRBV20-1 and TRBJ1-5; 7 nucleotides line up with TRBD1. V shed 6 bases and J 0 bases; nucleotides not matched to a gene: 17. This CDR3 spans 18 amino acids. Germline V lookup: CDR1 DFQATT, CDR2 SNEGSKA (reference sequence). The CDR3 protein is CSAGKQTGQQYSNQPQHF. The CDR3 DNA is TGCAGTGCAGGAAAGCAGACGGGACAGCAATATAGCAATCAGCCCCAGCATTTT.

This clonotype was observed a handful of times. V usage is TRBV12-3 or TRBV12-4 and J usage is TRBJ1-6; TRBD1 matches 8 bases. The CDR3 is made up of 15 amino acids. Unmatched junction bases numbered 6, after V lost 6 bases and J lost 5 bases. The CDR3 spells CASRGQGRDNSPLHF. DNA of the CDR3: TGTGCCAGCAGAGGACAGGGTAGGGATAATTCACCCCTCCACTTT.

This clonotype has just a few counts. This sequence joins TRBV3-1 and TRBJ2-4; possibly TRBD2 for D (6 bases). There are 18 residues in the CDR3. Germline CDR1 reads LGHDT; CDR2 reads YNNKEL (reference sequence). The V end lost 4 bases, the J end lost 0 bases, and 19 bases lay between the germline ends. The CDR3, as DNA: TGTGCCAGCAGCCTACTAACTTCGGGACTCATAGCCAAAAACATTCAGTACTTC. This encodes CASSLLTSGLIAKNIQYF.

V is TRBV11-1 and J is TRBJ2-1, with 9 positions matching TRBD2. V was pared by 6 bases and J by 0 bases, with 15 bases of the junction left unmatched. The CDR3 loop spans 19 amino acids. The germline V gene encodes CDR1 SGHAT and CDR2 FQDESV (reference sequence). CDR3: CASRSTSGVPGASYNEQFF. The CDR3 DNA reads as TGTGCCAGCAGATCGACTAGCGGAGTCCCGGGGGCCTCCTACAATGAGCAGTTCTTC.

V is TRBV3-1 and J is TRBJ1-2; D remains ambiguous. V lost 3 bases, J lost 5 bases, and 10 bases lay in between. The CDR3 loop spans 13 amino acids. The V gene's germline CDR1 is LGHDT and CDR2 YNNKEL (reference sequence). CDR3: CASSQGRTYGYTF. As DNA, the CDR3 is TGTGCCAGCAGCCAGGGGAGGACTTATGGCTACACCTTC.

This clonotype was detected only a few times. The chain uses TRBV3-1 and TRBJ1-2; TRBD1 might be the D (5 bases). V was clipped by 4 bases and J by 0 bases, with 12 bases between them. This CDR3 contains 15 residues. Per the germline V gene, CDR1 is LGHDT and CDR2 is YNNKEL (reference sequence). The CDR3 nucleotides are TGTGCCAGCAGCCTTCAACAGGTCCCTAACTATGGCTACACCTTC. Translation: CASSLQQVPNYGYTF.

This clonotype has just a few counts. The chain employs TRBV7-2 and TRBJ1-6; no clear D. V lost 1 base and J 2 bases, leaving 6 bases between the germline ends. Germline CDR1 and CDR2: SGHTA and FQGNSA. The CDR3 spans 15 residues. DNA for the CDR3: TGTGCCAGCAGCTTAGGAGAAACCTATAATTCACCCCTCCACTTT. Protein sequence: CASSLGETYNSPLHF.

This clonotype was found a few times. V and J are TRBV29-1 and TRBJ2-1; D not resolved. This CDR3 contains 12 residues. Germline V gene data show CDR1 as SQVTM and CDR2 as ANQGSEA. V dropped 4 bases and J dropped 1 base, with 5 bases sitting between them. The CDR3: CSVGLSYNEQFF. CDR3 bases: TGCAGCGTTGGATTATCCTACAATGAGCAGTTCTTC.

This clonotype was seen more than once but under ten times. The CDR3 bases are TGCAGCGCCCAGGCGGGGGGGCGCATTGCTGAGCAGTTCTTC. Translation: CSAQAGGRIAEQFF. The chain carries TRBV29-1 and TRBJ2-1; 9 nucleotides line up with TRBD2. The CDR3 totals 14 residues. V lost 7 bases to trimming and J lost 9 bases; unmatched junction nucleotides: 13. Per the germline V gene, CDR1 is SQVTM and CDR2 is ANQGSEA.

This clonotype was counted between two and nine times. The chain is built from TRBV3-1 and TRBJ1-5; 8 bases fit TRBD1. With 1 base clipped from V and 3 bases from J, the junction kept 5 bases outside the gene matches. Germline V gene lookup returns CDR1 LGHDT and CDR2 YNNKEL (reference sequence). The CDR3 extends over 16 amino acids. CDR3 in DNA: TGTGCCAGCAGCCAAGTCGCAGGGGGCCCCAATCAGCCCCAGCATTTT. Translating gives CASSQVAGGPNQPQHF.

The chain is built from TRBV12-3 or TRBV12-4 and TRBJ2-3, with D possibly matching TRBD2 (6 bases). Trimming took 3 bases from V and 3 from J, leaving 10 bases between them. The CDR3 totals 14 residues. The CDR3, as DNA: TGTGCCAGCAGTTTTTTTGGGGGGACAGATACGCAGTATTTT. Translated: CASSFFGGTDTQYF.

The table lists this clonotype with a few counts. The DNA for the CDR3 is TGCAGCGTATCCACCACAGATACGCAGTATTTT. It translates to CSVSTTDTQYF. The chain uses TRBV29-1 and TRBJ2-3; D gene ambiguous. CDR1 and CDR2 from the germline V gene are SQVTM and ANQGSEA. This CDR3 has 11 amino acids. The V gene lost 6 bases and the J gene lost 2 bases, with 6 bases spanning the gap.